This paragraph reports one T cell receptor (beta chain). Germline values: CDR1 MNHNS, CDR2 SASEGT. This CDR3 is 13 amino acids long. Trimming took 6 bases from V and 10 from J, leaving 16 bases between them. The time point is: newly diagnosed GD, antithyroid drugs for less than 3 months. The TCR library was made from RNA that had been extracted from PBMCs in TRIzol. According to the study, TCR beta libraries were built with iRepertoire HTBI primers and CDR3-region Arm-PCR. Each CDR3 protein is one row after TCRdb ran MiXCR on the multiplex PCR reads. The data contain around 480,000 distinct CDR3 sequences, roughly a sixth of them singletons. These data belong to a study of regulatory T cells in long-lasting Graves disease. The data also belong to a second study, concerning T cells in Graves' hyperthyroidism and ophthalmopathy.

The rearrangement uses TRBV6-1 and TRBJ2-4; the D gene is possibly TRBD1 (6 bases). The source of this sequence is a woman aged 35-65 years with Graves disease. The specimen was peripheral blood mononuclear cells (PBMCs), collected at new diagnosis, from a patient treated with antithyroid drugs. This CDR3 reads CASSHGQPAIQYF. The DNA of the CDR3 is TGTGCCAGCAGCCACGGACAGCCCGCTATTCAGTACTTC.